A selection of T cell receptor beta chains follows, all from one sample in a study of shared clonotypes between healthy human individuals. Profiled with immunoSEQ multiplex PCR; TCRdb holds only in-frame clones, not every one. The repertoire holds around 1,100,000 clones, with around three quarters as singletons. Sequenced material: memory CD4+ T cells from PBMCs. The origin of the receptors is a young man in good health. Some clones in this sample may be carry-over from other donors' samples. The CDR3 runs from the conserved cysteine through the conserved F or W. The order of the fields is V gene, D gene, J gene, clone size, CDR3 protein, CDR3 DNA. The D gene is left open where the match is weak. Clone size is given for some rows only: seen once, a few or many times, or a class if the clone is expanded.

v_call: TRBV5-1; d_call: TRBD1; j_call: TRBJ2-7; clone_size: .; cdr3_aa: CASSRTGGTYEQYF; cdr3_nt: TGCGCCAGCAGCCGGACAGGGGGCACTTACGAGCAGTACTTC
v_call: TRBV11-2; d_call: .; j_call: TRBJ2-1; clone_size: .; cdr3_aa: CASSLSGDYNEQFF; cdr3_nt: TGTGCCAGCAGCTTATCGGGGGACTACAATGAGCAGTTCTTC
v_call: TRBV11-2; d_call: .; j_call: TRBJ2-7; clone_size: .; cdr3_aa: CASSLGTAFDSYEQYF; cdr3_nt: TGTGCCAGCAGCTTAGGGACAGCTTTTGACTCCTACGAGCAGTACTTC
v_call: TRBV28; d_call: TRBD1; j_call: TRBJ1-1; clone_size: .; cdr3_aa: CASSQLPGQGGNTEAFF; cdr3_nt: TGTGCCAGCAGCCAATTGCCGGGACAGGGTGGGAACACTGAAGCTTTCTTT
v_call: TRBV14; d_call: TRBD2; j_call: TRBJ2-4; clone_size: .; cdr3_aa: CASSRLADGINIQYF; cdr3_nt: TGTGCCAGCAGTCGACTAGCGGACGGGATAAACATTCAGTACTTC
v_call: TRBV6-6; d_call: TRBD2; j_call: TRBJ2-7; clone_size: .; cdr3_aa: CASRDTRLAGDYEQYF; cdr3_nt: TGTGCCAGCCGCGATACAAGACTAGCGGGGGACTACGAGCAGTACTTC
v_call: TRBV6-1; d_call: .; j_call: TRBJ1-3; clone_size: .; cdr3_aa: CASRYTENTIYF; cdr3_nt: TGTGCCAGCAGGTACACAGAAAACACCATATATTTT
v_call: TRBV5-1; d_call: .; j_call: TRBJ1-3; clone_size: .; cdr3_aa: CASSLENLGNTIYF; cdr3_nt: TGCGCCAGCAGCTTGGAGAATCTGGGAAACACCATATATTTT
v_call: TRBV10-3; d_call: .; j_call: TRBJ2-1; clone_size: .; cdr3_aa: CAKGSRDRAVGEQFF; cdr3_nt: TGTGCCAAGGGGTCAAGGGACCGGGCCGTCGGTGAGCAGTTCTTC
v_call: TRBV2; d_call: TRBD2; j_call: TRBJ2-7; clone_size: .; cdr3_aa: CASSYFPGLADYEQYF; cdr3_nt: TGTGCCAGCAGTTACTTTCCGGGACTAGCGGACTACGAGCAGTACTTC
v_call: TRBV5-1; d_call: TRBD1; j_call: TRBJ1-2; clone_size: once; cdr3_aa: CASSFGHSYGQGNGYTF; cdr3_nt: TGCGCCAGCAGCTTTGGCCATTCCTACGGACAGGGGAATGGCTACACCTTC
v_call: TRBV27; d_call: .; j_call: TRBJ2-2; clone_size: .; cdr3_aa: CASSRDLYTGELFF; cdr3_nt: TGTGCCAGCAGCCGAGACCTTTACACCGGGGAGCTGTTTTTT
v_call: TRBV7-2; d_call: .; j_call: TRBJ2-3; clone_size: .; cdr3_aa: CASSPWSDTQYF; cdr3_nt: TGTGCCAGCAGCCCTTGGTCAGATACGCAGTATTTT
v_call: TRBV7-2; d_call: .; j_call: TRBJ2-5; clone_size: .; cdr3_aa: CASSQGHFQETQYF; cdr3_nt: TGTGCCAGCAGCCAAGGACACTTCCAAGAGACCCAGTACTTC
v_call: TRBV27; d_call: .; j_call: TRBJ2-5; clone_size: .; cdr3_aa: CASSLDLRERETQYF; cdr3_nt: TGTGCCAGCAGTTTAGATTTGAGGGAGAGAGAGACCCAGTACTTC
v_call: TRBV5-4; d_call: .; j_call: TRBJ2-1; clone_size: .; cdr3_aa: CASSLGGSSYNEQFF; cdr3_nt: TGTGCCAGCAGCTTAGGTGGGAGCTCCTACAATGAGCAGTTCTTC
v_call: TRBV19; d_call: .; j_call: TRBJ2-3; clone_size: .; cdr3_aa: CASSQWGTDTQYF; cdr3_nt: TGTGCCAGTAGTCAGTGGGGCACAGATACGCAGTATTTT
v_call: TRBV2; d_call: TRBD1; j_call: TRBJ1-2; clone_size: .; cdr3_aa: CASSLGTGGAVGGYTF; cdr3_nt: TGTGCCAGCAGTTTGGGGACAGGGGGCGCAGTAGGGGGCTACACCTTC
v_call: TRBV2; d_call: .; j_call: TRBJ2-5; clone_size: .; cdr3_aa: CASSQGQPEPQYF; cdr3_nt: TGTGCCAGCAGCCAGGGACAACCCGAACCCCAGTACTTC
v_call: TRBV28; d_call: .; j_call: TRBJ1-3; clone_size: once; cdr3_aa: CASGLHTGSGNTIYF; cdr3_nt: TGTGCCAGCGGCCTGCATACAGGCTCTGGAAACACCATATATTTT
v_call: TRBV4-3; d_call: TRBD2; j_call: TRBJ2-5; clone_size: few; cdr3_aa: CASSQGTSGFQETQYF; cdr3_nt: TGCGCCAGCAGCCAAGGGACTAGCGGGTTTCAAGAGACCCAGTACTTC
v_call: TRBV10-3; d_call: .; j_call: TRBJ1-2; clone_size: .; cdr3_aa: CAISDPDTFYGYTF; cdr3_nt: TGTGCCATCAGTGACCCCGACACCTTCTATGGCTACACCTTC
v_call: TRBV4-1; d_call: .; j_call: TRBJ2-5; clone_size: .; cdr3_aa: CASSQPGAQYF; cdr3_nt: TGCGCCAGCAGCCAACCTGGGGCCCAGTACTTC
v_call: TRBV11-2; d_call: .; j_call: TRBJ1-1; clone_size: once; cdr3_aa: CASSLVVETEAFF; cdr3_nt: TGTGCCAGCAGCTTAGTGGTAGAGACTGAAGCTTTCTTT
v_call: TRBV2; d_call: .; j_call: TRBJ2-6; clone_size: .; cdr3_aa: CASRTGGSGANVLTF; cdr3_nt: TGTGCCAGCAGGACAGGCGGTTCCGGGGCCAACGTCCTGACTTTC
v_call: TRBV9; d_call: .; j_call: TRBJ1-4; clone_size: few; cdr3_aa: CASSVGASNEKLFF; cdr3_nt: TGTGCCAGCAGCGTAGGGGCAAGTAATGAAAAACTGTTTTTT
v_call: TRBV13; d_call: TRBD1; j_call: TRBJ1-2; clone_size: .; cdr3_aa: CASSFSMGQGGYTF; cdr3_nt: TGTGCCAGCAGCTTTAGTATGGGACAGGGAGGCTACACCTTC
v_call: TRBV29-1; d_call: TRBD1; j_call: TRBJ2-7; clone_size: .; cdr3_aa: CSVYRDSSYEQYF; cdr3_nt: TGCAGCGTCTACCGGGACAGCTCCTACGAGCAGTACTTC
v_call: TRBV7-3; d_call: .; j_call: TRBJ2-1; clone_size: .; cdr3_aa: CASSLGREGEQFF; cdr3_nt: TGTGCCAGCAGCTTAGGGCGGGAAGGTGAGCAGTTCTTC
v_call: TRBV5-1; d_call: .; j_call: TRBJ2-7; clone_size: .; cdr3_aa: CASSLVAKSSYEQYF; cdr3_nt: TGCGCCAGCAGCTTGGTGGCAAAGAGCTCCTACGAGCAGTACTTC
v_call: TRBV6-5; d_call: .; j_call: TRBJ1-2; clone_size: .; cdr3_aa: CASRKTVNYGYTF; cdr3_nt: TGTGCCAGCAGGAAAACAGTGAACTATGGCTACACCTTC
v_call: TRBV5-1; d_call: .; j_call: TRBJ1-2; clone_size: .; cdr3_aa: CASSLVGGGHGYTF; cdr3_nt: TGCGCCAGCAGCTTGGTTGGCGGGGGGCATGGCTACACCTTC
v_call: TRBV5-1; d_call: TRBD2; j_call: TRBJ2-5; clone_size: .; cdr3_aa: CASSLEHGLVETQYF; cdr3_nt: TGCGCCAGCAGCTTGGAGCACGGACTAGTGGAGACCCAGTACTTC
v_call: TRBV7-2; d_call: TRBD2; j_call: TRBJ2-7; clone_size: .; cdr3_aa: CASSLASGEFYEQYF; cdr3_nt: TGTGCCAGCAGCTTAGCTAGCGGGGAGTTTTACGAGCAGTACTTC
v_call: TRBV15; d_call: .; j_call: TRBJ2-3; clone_size: .; cdr3_aa: CATNPRSRTDTQYF; cdr3_nt: TGTGCCACCAACCCCAGATCCCGCACAGATACGCAGTATTTT
v_call: TRBV7-2; d_call: TRBD2; j_call: TRBJ2-7; clone_size: few; cdr3_aa: CASSRATGRGTYEQYF; cdr3_nt: TGTGCCAGCAGCCGAGCCACCGGGAGGGGCACCTACGAGCAGTACTTC
v_call: TRBV4-2; d_call: TRBD1; j_call: TRBJ2-7; clone_size: .; cdr3_aa: CASSQATGTYEQYF; cdr3_nt: TGTGCCAGCAGCCAAGCGACAGGGACCTACGAGCAGTACTTC
v_call: TRBV6-5; d_call: .; j_call: TRBJ1-1; clone_size: .; cdr3_aa: CASSYLGRGNTEAFF; cdr3_nt: TGTGCCAGCAGTTACTTAGGCAGGGGGAACACTGAAGCTTTCTTT
v_call: TRBV11-3; d_call: .; j_call: TRBJ1-1; clone_size: .; cdr3_aa: CASSLSGAEAFF; cdr3_nt: TGTGCCAGCAGCCTTTCCGGGGCCGAAGCTTTCTTT
v_call: TRBV2; d_call: .; j_call: TRBJ1-5; clone_size: .; cdr3_aa: CASSPGTETQHF; cdr3_nt: TGTGCCAGCAGCCCAGGGACGGAGACCCAGCACTTT
v_call: TRBV28; d_call: TRBD1; j_call: TRBJ1-1; clone_size: .; cdr3_aa: CASSSYGGGQGKLTEAFF; cdr3_nt: TGTGCCAGCAGTTCCTACGGAGGAGGACAGGGAAAATTAACTGAAGCTTTCTTT
v_call: TRBV11-2; d_call: .; j_call: TRBJ2-3; clone_size: .; cdr3_aa: CASSLAADTQYF; cdr3_nt: TGTGCCAGCAGCTTAGCGGCAGATACGCAGTATTTT
v_call: TRBV5-4; d_call: TRBD2; j_call: TRBJ2-7; clone_size: few; cdr3_aa: CASSPQAGEYEQYF; cdr3_nt: TGTGCCAGCAGCCCGCAAGCGGGAGAGTACGAGCAGTACTTC
v_call: TRBV28; d_call: TRBD2; j_call: TRBJ2-1; clone_size: .; cdr3_aa: CASSLREVPLEQFF; cdr3_nt: TGTGCCAGCAGTTTGCGGGAGGTTCCCCTTGAGCAGTTCTTC
v_call: TRBV2; d_call: .; j_call: TRBJ1-2; clone_size: .; cdr3_aa: CASSLGGARTF; cdr3_nt: TGTGCCAGCAGTCTCGGAGGGGCTAGGACCTTC
v_call: TRBV5-1; d_call: TRBD2; j_call: TRBJ2-1; clone_size: .; cdr3_aa: CASSADGLATGEQFF; cdr3_nt: TGCGCCAGCAGCGCGGACGGACTAGCCACTGGTGAGCAGTTCTTC
v_call: TRBV18; d_call: TRBD1; j_call: TRBJ1-5; clone_size: .; cdr3_aa: CASSRDRVGNQPQHF; cdr3_nt: TGTGCCAGCTCACGGGACAGGGTTGGCAATCAGCCCCAGCATTTT
v_call: TRBV18; d_call: .; j_call: TRBJ1-1; clone_size: .; cdr3_aa: CASSPGMNTEAFF; cdr3_nt: TGTGCCAGCTCACCTGGGATGAACACTGAAGCTTTCTTT
v_call: TRBV7-3; d_call: TRBD2; j_call: TRBJ2-2; clone_size: .; cdr3_aa: CASRAGTTLTGELFF; cdr3_nt: TGTGCCAGCAGAGCCGGGACTACCTTGACCGGGGAGCTGTTTTTT
v_call: TRBV5-1; d_call: TRBD2; j_call: TRBJ2-5; clone_size: .; cdr3_aa: CASSLTSGTETQYF; cdr3_nt: TGCGCCAGCAGCTTGACTAGCGGGACTGAGACCCAGTACTTC
v_call: TRBV5-6; d_call: TRBD2; j_call: TRBJ2-1; clone_size: .; cdr3_aa: CASSLASGSYNEQFF; cdr3_nt: TGTGCCAGCAGCTTGGCTAGCGGCTCCTACAATGAGCAGTTCTTC
v_call: TRBV28; d_call: .; j_call: TRBJ1-5; clone_size: .; cdr3_aa: CASTTGGGPNQPQHF; cdr3_nt: TGTGCCAGCACCACGGGTGGGGGCCCCAATCAGCCCCAGCATTTT
v_call: TRBV4-1; d_call: .; j_call: TRBJ1-4; clone_size: .; cdr3_aa: CASSRQAGINEKLFF; cdr3_nt: TGCGCCAGCAGCCGTCAGGCGGGGATAAATGAAAAACTGTTTTTT
v_call: TRBV4-2; d_call: .; j_call: TRBJ2-1; clone_size: .; cdr3_aa: CASSQDQRGGEQFF; cdr3_nt: TGTGCCAGCAGCCAAGATCAGCGCGGCGGCGAGCAGTTCTTC
v_call: TRBV6-6; d_call: .; j_call: TRBJ1-6; clone_size: .; cdr3_aa: CASSYSGFNSPLHF; cdr3_nt: TGTGCCAGCAGTTACTCAGGGTTTAATTCACCCCTCCACTTT
v_call: TRBV7-8; d_call: TRBD1; j_call: TRBJ1-4; clone_size: .; cdr3_aa: CASSSGQATNEKLFF; cdr3_nt: TGTGCCAGCAGCTCCGGACAGGCAACTAATGAAAAACTGTTTTTT
v_call: TRBV5-1; d_call: .; j_call: TRBJ2-6; clone_size: .; cdr3_aa: CASSLAAGANVLTF; cdr3_nt: TGCGCCAGCAGCTTAGCTGCTGGGGCCAACGTCCTGACTTTC
v_call: TRBV29-1; d_call: .; j_call: TRBJ1-4; clone_size: .; cdr3_aa: CSVYGPGEKLFF; cdr3_nt: TGCAGCGTTTACGGGCCGGGAGAAAAACTGTTTTTT
v_call: TRBV9; d_call: .; j_call: TRBJ2-3; clone_size: .; cdr3_aa: CASSVSQVLDTQYF; cdr3_nt: TGTGCCAGCAGCGTAAGTCAGGTTTTGGATACGCAGTATTTT